The 25 T cell receptor beta chains given below trace back to one sample, sequenced in a study of early T cells in non-severe SARS-CoV-2 infection. Each CDR3 protein is one row after TCRdb ran MiXCR on the 5' RACE reads. The sample yields over 45,000 distinct CDR3 sequences, approximately 5.6% seen once. The sequencing sample was made of whole blood. The source is an adult who was a healthcare worker with PCR-confirmed SARS-CoV-2 infection or an uninfected control (not recorded which).

This clonotype was observed a few times. This chain joins TRBV7-8 and TRBJ1-1; D perhaps matches TRBD1 (6 bases). The CDR3 is 16 residues long. Trimming pared 1 base from V and 4 bases from J, leaving 16 bases between. CDR1 SGHVS and CDR2 FQNEAQ come from the germline V gene. In nucleotides, the CDR3 is TGTGCCAGCAGCTTAGGTGGGGGCTTAGTGTTCACTGAAGCTTTCTTT. Translating it yields CASSLGGGLVFTEAFF.

The rearrangement uses TRBV7-8 and TRBJ2-3; D is undetermined. CDR1 SGHVS and CDR2 FQNEAQ come from the germline V gene. Between the trimmed V and J ends, which lost 3 bases and 0 bases, there was a span of 7 bases. The CDR3 runs 14 residues. CDR3: CASSLGPSTDTQYF. DNA of the CDR3: TGTGCCAGCAGCTTGGGCCCTAGCACAGATACGCAGTATTTT.

The table lists this clonotype with a few counts. The rearrangement joins TRBV6-2 or TRBV6-3 to TRBJ2-1; D might be TRBD2 (5 bases). Trimming removed 6 bases at V and 8 bases at J, with 11 bases between. Germline V CDR1 and CDR2: MNHEY, SVGEGT. This CDR3 is 12 amino acids long. The CDR3 nucleotides are TGTGCCAGCAGCCTACTAGTAGATGAGCAGTTCTTC. It codes for CASSLLVDEQFF.

The V gene is TRBV12-3 or TRBV12-4, the J gene TRBJ1-5; perhaps TRBD1 as D (6 bases). Trimming shortened V by 4 bases and J by 1 base, and 14 bases separated the two germline ends. This CDR3 is built from 16 residues. CDR3 in amino acids: CASSSDSGKSNQPQHF. CDR3 coding DNA: TGTGCCAGCAGTTCGGACAGTGGGAAAAGCAATCAGCCCCAGCATTTT.

This clonotype was found many times. The chain recombines TRBV4-1 with TRBJ2-7; D is tentatively TRBD1 or TRBD2 (6 bases each). V gave up 4 bases and J gave up 2 bases, with 15 bases separating them. Germline V gene sequence: CDR1 MGHRA, CDR2 YSYEKL. The CDR3 is 15 residues long. In DNA form, the CDR3 reads TGCGCCAGCAGCCCTCCTGGGGGGACAACCTACGAGCAGTACTTC. Its protein is CASSPPGGTTYEQYF.

This clonotype appeared many times. CDR3 protein: CASRVAGGPPYNEQFF. For the CDR3, the DNA is TGTGCCAGCAGGGTAGCGGGAGGGCCCCCCTACAATGAGCAGTTCTTC. V is TRBV6-5 and J is TRBJ2-1; the match to TRBD2 covers 11 bases. The CDR3 sequence is 16 residues long. J was trimmed by 2 bases and V by 6 bases; bases with no gene match: 6. Germline-derived CDR1 and CDR2 are MNHEY and SVGAGI.

V is TRBV11-2 and J is TRBJ2-3; D not certain. The CDR3 is 15 amino acids. V was cut by 8 bases and J by 2 bases, with 17 bases left in between. In germline, CDR1 is SGHAT, CDR2 FQNNGV. CDR3 sequence (DNA): TGTGCCAGCGGCCCCCTCGGGCAGGTCACAGATACGCAGTATTTT. It codes for CASGPLGQVTDTQYF.

This clonotype was seen more than once but under ten times. The chain carries TRBV29-1 and TRBJ2-4; D might be TRBD2 (7 bases). This CDR3 is built from 12 residues. Germline V CDR1 and CDR2: SQVTM, ANQGSEA. The DNA of the CDR3 is TGCAGTAGCCGGGGGGCTCGAAACATTCAGTACTTC. It yields the protein CSSRGARNIQYF.

This clonotype was detected many times. This sequence joins TRBV9 and TRBJ2-2, with unresolved D. The germline V and J ends were trimmed by 0 bases and 0 bases, with 6 bases remaining between them. This CDR3 has 15 amino acids. The germline CDR1 and CDR2 sequences are SGDLS and YYNGEE. For the CDR3, the DNA is TGTGCCAGCAGCGTAGCCATCACGAACACCGGGGAGCTGTTTTTT. It yields the protein CASSVAITNTGELFF.

Comments on this clonotype: Given a much more abundant clone one base away, this may be a read error. The V gene is TRBV5-1, the J gene TRBJ2-2, with D tentatively TRBD2 (5 bases). In germline, CDR1 is SGHRS, CDR2 YFSETQ. The CDR3 is 14 residues long. As DNA, the CDR3 is TGCGCCAGCAGCTCGGGATTCCTAGCCGGGGAGCTGTTATTT. Its translation: CASSSGFLAGELLF.

This clonotype was counted ten times or more. This rearrangement joins TRBV15 to TRBJ2-7, with TRBD1 identical over 8 bases. Germline V gene lookup returns CDR1 LNHNV and CDR2 YYDKDF (reference sequence). This CDR3 spans 17 amino acids. Trimming at V came to 0 bases and at J to 0 bases, leaving 7 bases not matched to a gene. The CDR3 coding sequence is TGTGCCACCAGCAGAGAACCCGTGGACAGGGTCTCCTACGAGCAGTACTTC. Translation: CATSREPVDRVSYEQYF.

This clonotype was seen repeatedly, ten times or more. The V call is TRBV12-3 or TRBV12-4, the J call TRBJ2-5, with no clear D. Deletions cut 3 bases from V and 4 bases from J, with 3 bases between. CDR3 size: 11 residues. CDR3 sequence: CASSFGETQYF. For the CDR3, the DNA is TGTGCCAGCAGTTTCGGAGAGACCCAGTACTTC.

The table lists this clonotype with a few counts. The V call is TRBV10-3, the J call TRBJ1-5; TRBD1 matches at 8 bases. The length of the CDR3 is 15 residues. Germline-derived CDR1 and CDR2 are ENHRY and SYGVKD. V gave up 3 bases and J gave up 7 bases; unmatched junction bases: 8. CDR3 loop: CAISDHRQGSQPQHF. The DNA of the CDR3 is TGTGCCATCAGTGACCACCGACAGGGGAGCCAGCCCCAGCATTTT.

At least ten counts were recorded for this clonotype. This chain joins TRBV27 and TRBJ1-3, with a tentative D call TRBD1 (5 bases). The CDR3 covers 15 residues. V lost 4 bases, J lost 0 bases, and 10 bases lay in between. Germline V gene data show CDR1 as MNHEY and CDR2 as SMNVEV (reference sequence). The CDR3 region has the DNA TGTGCCAGCAGTTACCGACAGACCTCTGGAAACACCATATATTTT. Encoded protein: CASSYRQTSGNTIYF.

V is TRBV20-1 and J is TRBJ1-6; maybe TRBD1 (6 bases). Deletions cut 6 bases from V and 3 bases from J, with 12 bases between. This CDR3 region has 14 residues. Germline V gene data show CDR1 as DFQATT and CDR2 as SNEGSKA (reference sequence). The CDR3 sequence: CSAPDRGYNSPLHF. DNA for the CDR3: TGCAGTGCCCCGGACAGAGGCTATAATTCACCCCTCCACTTT.

This clonotype has a count of ten or more. CDR3 amino acids: CASSTQGGYGEKLFF. The DNA for the CDR3 is TGTGCCAGCAGCACCCAAGGGGGCTACGGTGAAAAACTGTTTTTT. V and J are TRBV6-5 and TRBJ1-4; 7 nucleotides align to TRBD1. Germline V gene lookup returns CDR1 MNHEY and CDR2 SVGAGI. The CDR3 is 15 amino acids. Trimming removed 6 bases from V and 7 bases from J; junction bases left unmatched: 11.

This clonotype showed up many times. This chain connects TRBV5-1 to TRBJ2-5, with D perhaps matching TRBD1 or TRBD2 (5 bases each). CDR3 length: 16 amino acids. Trimming removed 0 bases from V and 6 bases from J, with 18 bases in between. The germline CDR1 and CDR2 sequences are SGHRS and YFSETQ. CDR3 nucleotides: TGCGCCAGCAGCTTGGCGGTCAATTGGGACGAAAAGACCCAGTACTTC. Translating it yields CASSLAVNWDEKTQYF.

This clonotype was seen at least ten times. This chain connects TRBV2 to TRBJ2-1, with D uncertain. V was trimmed by 1 base and J by 10 bases, leaving 8 bases between them. The CDR3 runs to 12 residues. The germline CDR1 and CDR2 sequences are SNHLY and FYNNEI. The chain's CDR3 is CASSEVGLEQFF. DNA of the CDR3: TGTGCCAGCAGTGAAGTAGGGCTCGAGCAGTTCTTC.

This clonotype was picked up a small number of times. V is TRBV6-5 and J is TRBJ1-1, with a tentative D call TRBD1 (5 bases). The ends were cut back, 8 bases at V and 9 bases at J, with 19 bases in the middle. The germline V gene has CDR1 MNHEY and CDR2 SVGAGI. The length of the CDR3 is 13 residues. The DNA for the CDR3 is TGTGCCAGCCGCGGGGGGGGACTCCTGAAAGCTTTCTTT. It translates to CASRGGGLLKAFF.

A few counts support this clonotype. This rearrangement joins TRBV3-1 to TRBJ1-1, with 8 positions matching TRBD1. V shed 3 bases and J 10 bases; nucleotides not matched to a gene: 4. The CDR3 contains 12 residues. The V gene's germline CDR1 is LGHDT and CDR2 YNNKEL (reference sequence). CDR3 bases: TGTGCCAGCAGCCACGGACAGGGTAGAGCTTTCTTT. Translating gives CASSHGQGRAFF.

This clonotype occurred many times. CDR3 coding DNA: TGCGCCAGCAGTCTCAGGGCGGGGGCCACCTACGAGCAGTACTTC. Protein: CASSLRAGATYEQYF. The J gene is TRBJ2-7, the V gene TRBV5-1; D perhaps matches TRBD2 (7 bases). V lost 5 bases and J lost 2, with 17 bases in between. The CDR3 has 15 amino acids. In germline, CDR1 is SGHRS, CDR2 YFSETQ.

This clonotype showed up many times. The V call is TRBV4-2, the J call TRBJ1-1, with no clear D. This CDR3 contains 16 residues. Germline-derived CDR1 and CDR2 are LGHNA and YNFKEQ. The V end was cut by 0 bases, the J end by 1 base, with 12 bases between. In DNA, the CDR3 is TGTGCCAGCAGCCAAGATGGAGGCGGTCGGAACACTGAAGCTTTCTTT. Amino acid sequence: CASSQDGGGRNTEAFF.

This clonotype was observed a few times. J is TRBJ2-7 and V is TRBV2; possibly TRBD1 for D (6 bases). V was trimmed by 4 bases and J by 0 bases, leaving 13 bases between them. There are 15 residues in the CDR3. Germline V gives CDR1 SNHLY, CDR2 FYNNEI. DNA of the CDR3: TGTGCCAGCAGTGTAACAGGGTCTCTCTCCTACGAGCAGTACTTC. Translating it yields CASSVTGSLSYEQYF.

This clonotype has at least ten counts. The V gene is TRBV6-2 or TRBV6-3, the J gene TRBJ2-7; D call uncertain. Trimming pared 6 bases from V and 3 bases from J, leaving 12 bases between. CDR1 and CDR2 (germline): MNHEY, SVGEGT. The CDR3 is 13 residues long. The CDR3 nucleotides are TGTGCCAGCAGAGGCCCGAACAGCTACGAGCAGTACTTC. It is translated as CASRGPNSYEQYF.

This clonotype came up many times. V and J are TRBV2 and TRBJ2-2, with 9 positions matching TRBD2. The CDR3 covers 16 residues. CDR1 is SNHLY, CDR2 FYNNEI, per germline. V was pared by 7 bases and J by 0 bases, with 6 bases of the junction left unmatched. The CDR3 DNA sequence: TGTGCCAGCAACCCTAGCGGGAATGCGAACACCGGGGAGCTGTTTTTT. Its protein is CASNPSGNANTGELFF.